In this sample, the clone carrying this T cell receptor (beta chain) turned up many times. Its antigen is unidentified. This sample is drawn from a study of T-cell memory formation after mild COVID-19. Study findings and constraints: Contracting CD4+ clones were located mainly in CM and EM, and CD8+ clones in EMRA.

TCRdb re-called the 5' RACE reads through MiXCR, storing one row per CDR3 protein. The sample has around 450,000 distinct CDR3 sequences, roughly 24% seen once. This CDR3 has 15 residues. V gave up 4 bases and J gave up 4 bases, with 14 bases separating them. Germline V gives CDR1 SGHTA, CDR2 FQGTGA. This TCR was sampled from an adult woman who had mild COVID-19 (a few samples of this study predate the infection). Cell type and time point are not known. Source material: PBMCs or a T cell subset sorted from them (not recorded which). V usage is TRBV7-3 and J usage is TRBJ2-1; the D is unclear. CDR3 sequence: CASSYSNGLYNEQFF. CDR3 in DNA: TGTGCCAGCAGCTACAGTAACGGGCTTTACAATGAGCAGTTCTTC.